This TCR beta chain came from a study of cytomegalovirus exposure and HLA in healthy donors. General study points: That first-cohort TCR clusters tended to co-occur in the roughly 130 validation repertoires was found in a later analysis. Under in vitro conditions, three CMV-associated chains were confirmed as specific for CMV antigens.

These donors were members of the approximately 120-subject validation cohort, a group separate from the approximately 670-subject first cohort. About this clone: The antigen is not known.

V lost 8 bases and J 2 bases, leaving 10 bases between the germline ends. The CDR3 length is 13 residues. The V gene's germline CDR1 is LNHDA and CDR2 SQIVND (reference sequence). The protocol was immunoSEQ multiplex PCR, while the TCRdb copy is restricted to in-frame clones and leaves out a portion. The repertoire holds 100,000 to 120,000 clones, with approximately 88% as singletons. The source is a woman between 25 and 40 years old in good health and CMV-seropositive. The gene calls are TRBV19 and TRBJ1-5; D gene unclear. What was sequenced was PBMCs. CDR3 region: CASRRVGNQPQHF. The DNA for the CDR3 is TGTGCCAGTCGGAGGGTTGGCAATCAGCCCCAGCATTTT.